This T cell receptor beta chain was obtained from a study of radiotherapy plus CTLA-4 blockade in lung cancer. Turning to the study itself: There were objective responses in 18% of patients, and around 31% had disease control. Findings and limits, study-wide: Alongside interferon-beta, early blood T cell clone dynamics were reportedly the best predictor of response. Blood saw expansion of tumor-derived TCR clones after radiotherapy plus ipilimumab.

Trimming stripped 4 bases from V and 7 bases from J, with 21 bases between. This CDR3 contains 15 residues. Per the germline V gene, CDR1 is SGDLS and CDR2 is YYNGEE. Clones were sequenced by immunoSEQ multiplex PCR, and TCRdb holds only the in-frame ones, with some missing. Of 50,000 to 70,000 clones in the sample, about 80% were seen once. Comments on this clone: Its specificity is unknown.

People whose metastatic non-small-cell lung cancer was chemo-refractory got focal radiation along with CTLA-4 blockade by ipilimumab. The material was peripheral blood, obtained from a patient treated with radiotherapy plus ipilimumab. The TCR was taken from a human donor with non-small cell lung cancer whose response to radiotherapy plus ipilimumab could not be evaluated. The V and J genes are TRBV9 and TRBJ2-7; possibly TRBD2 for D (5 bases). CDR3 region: CASSLGLSLTGEQYF. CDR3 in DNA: TGTGCCAGCAGCCTCGGTTTATCTCTCACGGGAGAGCAGTACTTC. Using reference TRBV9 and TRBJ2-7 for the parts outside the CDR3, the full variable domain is DSGVTQTPKHLITATGQRVTLRCSPRSGDLSVYWYQQSLDQGLQFLIQYYNGEERAKGNILERFSAQQFPDLHSELNLSSLELGDSALYFCASSLGLSLTGEQYFGPGTRLTVT.